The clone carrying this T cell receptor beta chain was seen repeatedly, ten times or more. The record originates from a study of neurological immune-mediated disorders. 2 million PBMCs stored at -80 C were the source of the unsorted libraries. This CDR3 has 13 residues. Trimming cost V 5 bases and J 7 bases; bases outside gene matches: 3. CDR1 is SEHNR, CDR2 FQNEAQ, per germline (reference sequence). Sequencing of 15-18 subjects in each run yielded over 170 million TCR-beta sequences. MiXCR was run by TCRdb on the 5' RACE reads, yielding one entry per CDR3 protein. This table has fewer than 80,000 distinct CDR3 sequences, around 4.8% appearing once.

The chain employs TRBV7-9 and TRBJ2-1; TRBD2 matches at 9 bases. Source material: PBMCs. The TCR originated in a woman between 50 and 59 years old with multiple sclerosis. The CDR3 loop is CASSHSGGNEQFF. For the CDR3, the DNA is TGTGCCAGCAGCCATAGCGGGGGAAATGAGCAGTTCTTC.